This record covers a single T cell receptor beta chain. The source of the sample is a study of blood T cell repertoires in COVID-19. Looking at the study overall: The analysed material was cDNA or gDNA that came from T cells, B-cell-depleted T cells, or PBMCs.

Authors' data handling: Estimation of nucleated cell counts relied on the amplification of reference gene primers. Clones were sequenced by immunoSEQ multiplex PCR, and TCRdb holds only the in-frame ones, with some missing. That table supplies the V and J calls and clone size; D and trimming were determined from the DNA. The table lists about 74,000 clones, roughly 90% of them singletons. Germline V gene data show CDR1 as SGDLS and CDR2 as YYNGEE. CDR3 length equals 14 residues. Trimming stripped 0 bases from V and 14 bases from J, with 15 bases between. The rearrangement links TRBV9 to TRBJ1-6; TRBD1 might be the D (6 bases). The sample taken for sequencing was peripheral blood. This clonotype was sampled from a man between 65 and 85 years old with active or convalescent COVID-19. CDR3 sequence: CASSVGTGPLALHF. CDR3 in DNA: TGTGCCAGCAGCGTAGGTACAGGGCCTCTTGCCCTCCACTTT. The full variable domain, its missing parts supplied by reference TRBV9 and TRBJ1-6, is DSGVTQTPKHLITATGQRVTLRCSPRSGDLSVYWYQQSLDQGLQFLIQYYNGEERAKGNILERFSAQQFPDLHSELNLSSLELGDSALYFCASSVGTGPLALHFGNGTRLTVT.